Below, 30 T cell receptor beta chains from the same sample are listed, as sequenced in a study of Ad26.COV2.S vaccination and SARS-CoV-2 variants. Treatment denoted: over 15 received Ad26.COV2.S at low or high dose, single or two shots; about 5 received placebo; per-sample allocation not given. Specimen acquisition occurred on day 63 following the initial vaccine or placebo injection. The protocol was immunoSEQ multiplex PCR, while the TCRdb copy is restricted to in-frame clones and leaves out a portion. The table lists about 320,000 clones, 85% of them singletons. Sequences were derived from peripheral blood, sampled in a trial of Ad26.COV2.S vaccine versus placebo. The source of these receptors is a person aged 18-65 years who received the Ad26.COV2.S COVID-19 vaccine or a placebo.

Only a few counts were recorded for this clone. The gene calls are TRBV6-6 and TRBJ2-5; D possibly uses TRBD1 or TRBD2 (5 bases each). Per the germline V gene, CDR1 is MNHNY and CDR2 is SVGAGI (reference sequence). This CDR3 is built from 12 residues. V was shortened by 6 bases and J by 3 bases, with 8 bases between the two germline ends. CDR3 coding DNA: TGTGCCAGCAGCGGGACGGAAGAGACCCAGTACTTC. Its protein product is CASSGTEETQYF.

This clone was picked up one time. The genes are TRBV18 and TRBJ1-2; 7 bases line up with TRBD1. CDR3 size: 13 residues. Germline V lookup: CDR1 KGHSH, CDR2 LQKENI. The V segment lost 8 bases and the J segment 8 bases; nucleotides outside the gene matches: 11. This CDR3 is CASTGQVQEGYTF. CDR3 coding DNA: TGTGCCAGCACCGGACAGGTCCAAGAGGGCTACACCTTC.

This chain connects TRBV6-6 to TRBJ1-4; unclear D gene. The V end lost 4 bases, the J end lost 3 bases, and 9 bases lay between the germline ends. The germline CDR1 and CDR2 sequences are MNHNY and SVGAGI (reference sequence). There are 14 residues in the CDR3. CDR3 amino acids: CASSWRNSNEKLFF. The CDR3 region has the DNA TGTGCCAGCAGTTGGCGGAATTCTAATGAAAAACTGTTTTTT.

This rearrangement joins TRBV4-1 to TRBJ2-7; 8 bases fit TRBD2. Germline values: CDR1 MGHRA, CDR2 YSYEKL. The V segment lost 0 bases and the J segment 3 bases; nucleotides outside the gene matches: 10. The CDR3 is made up of 17 amino acids. CDR3 coding DNA: TGCGCCAGCAGCCAAGATGAGGCGGGGGGCCTCTACTACGAGCAGTACTTC. Translating it yields CASSQDEAGGLYYEQYF.

The table lists this clone with a few counts. The CDR3 DNA is TGTGCCAGCACCTATACTCGGGTCGGCTACACCTTC. Translating gives CASTYTRVGYTF. The chain carries TRBV7-9 and TRBJ1-2, with D unclear. The CDR3 runs 12 residues. The V end was cut by 7 bases, the J end by 8 bases, with 14 bases between. Germline V gene sequence: CDR1 SEHNR, CDR2 FQNEAQ (reference sequence).

The rearrangement uses TRBV4-1 and TRBJ1-5; no definite D call. V was clipped by 1 base and J by 2 bases, with 12 bases between them. The CDR3 length is 16 residues. Germline V gives CDR1 MGHRA, CDR2 YSYEKL. The CDR3 is CASSQGGGYGNQPQHF. CDR3 nucleotides: TGCGCCAGCAGCCAAGGCGGAGGGTATGGCAATCAGCCCCAGCATTTT.

About this clone itself: The sample has other DNA sequences that encode this CDR3 too. The chain couples TRBV3-1 (or the pseudogene TRBV3-2) to TRBJ2-7; D unresolved. The CDR3 is 11 residues long. The V end was cut by 3 bases, the J end by 3 bases, with 3 bases between. Looked up from germline, CDR1 is LGHDT and CDR2 is YNNKEL (reference sequence). The CDR3 DNA reads TGTGCCAGCAGCCACAACTACGAGCAGTACTTC. This codes for CASSHNYEQYF.

This chain joins TRBV5-1 and TRBJ1-6; the match to TRBD1 covers 10 bases. The germline V gene encodes CDR1 SGHRS and CDR2 YFSETQ. The CDR3 sequence is 14 residues long. After removal of 2 bases from V and 10 bases from J, the junction contained 3 bases not matched to a gene. CDR3 DNA sequence: TGCGCCAGCAGCTTAAGGACAGGGGGGTCACCCCTCCACTTT. Translating it yields CASSLRTGGSPLHF.

The V call is TRBV30, the J call TRBJ2-2; TRBD1 matches at 9 bases. The length of the CDR3 is 16 residues. Germline V CDR1 and CDR2: GTSNPN, SVGIG (reference sequence). V dropped 3 bases and J dropped 6; count of bases not matched to a gene: 11. The CDR3 sequence: CAWSYLGQGIAGELFF. The DNA of the CDR3 is TGTGCCTGGAGCTATCTTGGACAGGGGATAGCCGGGGAGCTGTTTTTT.

This chain links TRBV5-1 with TRBJ2-3; 11 bases map to TRBD1. The CDR3 consists of 15 residues. Trimming at V came to 6 bases and at J to 1 base, leaving 4 bases not matched to a gene. Germline assignment: CDR1 SGHRS and CDR2 YFSETQ. CDR3 DNA sequence: TGCGCCAGCACCCGGGGACAGGGGGGCACAGATACGCAGTATTTT. Encoded protein: CASTRGQGGTDTQYF.

This clone was picked up a small number of times. This rearrangement joins TRBV20-1 to TRBJ1-2; D call uncertain. In germline, CDR1 is DFQATT, CDR2 SNEGSKA (reference sequence). Trimming cost V 3 bases and J 4 bases, with 12 bases left between them. There are 13 residues in the CDR3. This CDR3 is CSASLSDIYGYTF. CDR3 nucleotide sequence: TGCAGTGCTAGTCTCTCAGATATCTATGGCTACACCTTC.

This clone occurred a few times. The chain combines TRBV18 with TRBJ2-1, with 9 bases fitting TRBD2. Germline values: CDR1 KGHSH, CDR2 LQKENI. The CDR3 covers 14 residues. Trimming removed 2 bases from V and 12 bases from J; junction bases left unmatched: 8. CDR3 loop: CASSPGASGDRQFF. CDR3 nucleotide sequence: TGTGCCAGCTCACCAGGCGCTAGCGGGGACCGGCAGTTCTTC.

The V gene is TRBV28, the J gene TRBJ1-1; 10 nucleotides align to TRBD1. This CDR3 is 15 amino acids long. The germline gives CDR1 MDHEN, CDR2 SYDVKM. V lost 5 bases to trimming and J lost 5 bases; unmatched junction nucleotides: 8. In DNA, the CDR3 is TGTGCCAGCAGTCTGGGACAGGGGTTTAGGACTGAAGCTTTCTTT. It yields the protein CASSLGQGFRTEAFF.

J is TRBJ2-3 and V is TRBV5-1; D is uncertain. V shed 6 bases and J shed 1 base, with 12 bases lying between them. Germline V gene data show CDR1 as SGHRS and CDR2 as YFSETQ. CDR3 size: 14 residues. The CDR3, as DNA: TGCGCCAGCACCGGAGATAGTGGCACAGATACGCAGTATTTT. The encoded protein is CASTGDSGTDTQYF.

The V and J genes are TRBV7-6 and TRBJ1-5, with D perhaps matching TRBD1 (6 bases). CDR3 length equals 17 residues. The germline V and J ends were trimmed by 0 bases and 0 bases, with 12 bases remaining between them. Germline V gene lookup returns CDR1 SGHVS and CDR2 FNYEAQ. CDR3 in DNA: TGTGCCAGCAGCTTAGCCGCGGACAGCTATAGCAATCAGCCCCAGCATTTT. Residues: CASSLAADSYSNQPQHF.

The chain recombines TRBV19 with TRBJ2-7; 7 nucleotides align to TRBD1. The CDR3 loop spans 16 amino acids. Germline V gene lookup returns CDR1 LNHDA and CDR2 SQIVND (reference sequence). With V trimmed by 5 bases and J by 3 bases, 13 bases remained unmatched. CDR3 nucleotides: TGTGCCAGTAGTCCGGAGACAGGGCCGAGAAACTACGAGCAGTACTTC. Amino acid sequence: CASSPETGPRNYEQYF.

Turning to this clone: Other nucleotide sequences in the sample specify the same CDR3. The CDR3 loop reads CASSLRGFGNTIYF. The CDR3 region has the DNA TGTGCCAGCAGCCTCCGGGGATTCGGAAACACCATATATTTT. The chain combines TRBV11-3 with TRBJ1-3; no reliable D call. There are 14 residues in the CDR3. Germline V gives CDR1 SGHNT, CDR2 YENEEA. The germline V and J ends were trimmed by 5 bases and 4 bases, with 12 bases remaining between them.

The chain recombines TRBV20-1 with TRBJ2-7; D uncertain. Trimming pared 7 bases from V and 3 bases from J, leaving 10 bases between. There are 11 residues in the CDR3. Germline CDR1 DFQATT, CDR2 SNEGSKA (reference sequence). CDR3: CSVLRSYEQYF. In nucleotides, the CDR3 is TGCAGTGTTTTAAGGAGCTACGAGCAGTACTTC.

This clone was detected only a few times. The chain joins TRBV2 to TRBJ2-4; weak D call: TRBD1 (5 bases). CDR1 is SNHLY and CDR2 is FYNNEI in the germline V gene. V gave up 4 bases and J gave up 1 base, with 14 bases separating them. This CDR3 contains 16 residues. Here the CDR3 DNA reads TGTGCCAGCAGTGTTCAGGGATTCGAGGCCAAAAACATTCAGTACTTC. Translation: CASSVQGFEAKNIQYF.

The V gene is TRBV9, the J gene TRBJ2-1; no reliable D call. This CDR3 has 16 amino acids. Trimming cost V 0 bases and J 0 bases, with 10 bases left between them. Germline-derived CDR1 and CDR2 are SGDLS and YYNGEE. CDR3 protein: CASSVGRPSSYNEQFF. The CDR3 nucleotides read TGTGCCAGCAGCGTAGGAAGACCGAGCTCCTACAATGAGCAGTTCTTC.

The gene calls are TRBV28 and TRBJ1-6; D gene uncertain. The germline gives CDR1 MDHEN, CDR2 SYDVKM. Trimming cost V 5 bases and J 7 bases, with 15 bases left between them. CDR3 size: 15 residues. The CDR3 loop is CASSLGVGGNSPLHF. CDR3 bases: TGTGCCAGCAGTCTCGGAGTTGGCGGGAATTCACCCCTCCACTTT.

This clone was seen more than once but under ten times. The chain has TRBV6-5 and TRBJ1-1, with unresolved D. The CDR3 totals 14 residues. Germline V gives CDR1 MNHEY, CDR2 SVGAGI. Trimming cost V 1 base and J 1 base, with 7 bases left between them. This chain's CDR3 is CASSYFSQNTEAFF. The CDR3 region has the DNA TGTGCCAGCAGTTACTTCTCCCAGAACACTGAAGCTTTCTTT.

The chain recombines TRBV19 with TRBJ1-1; tentative D call: TRBD1 (5 bases). CDR3 length: 14 residues. In germline, CDR1 is LNHDA, CDR2 SQIVND (reference sequence). V shed 3 bases and J shed 1 base, with 9 bases lying between them. In DNA form, the CDR3 reads TGTGCCAGTAGTATGGGCGGGGGGAACACTGAAGCTTTCTTT. Its protein is CASSMGGGNTEAFF.

This clone was seen a few times. The V and J genes are TRBV10-1 and TRBJ2-7; TRBD1 is a possible D gene (6 bases). V was clipped by 5 bases and J by 3 bases, with 11 bases between them. This CDR3 contains 13 residues. Germline V gives CDR1 WNHNN, CDR2 SYGVQD (reference sequence). CDR3 bases: TGCGCCAGCAGTAGAGGACAGAGCTACGAGCAGTACTTC. It specifies CASSRGQSYEQYF.

V usage is TRBV18 and J usage is TRBJ1-2; perhaps TRBD1 as D (5 bases). This CDR3 has 15 residues. The germline CDR1 and CDR2 sequences are KGHSH and LQKENI. V lost 3 bases and J 2 bases, leaving 13 bases between the germline ends. This CDR3 reads CASSPGARANYGYTF. For the CDR3, the DNA is TGTGCCAGCTCACCGGGTGCCAGGGCCAACTATGGCTACACCTTC.

This chain links TRBV7-2 with TRBJ2-3; D gene ambiguous. This CDR3 spans 12 amino acids. The V end was cut by 5 bases, the J end by 6 bases, with 9 bases between. Per the germline V gene, CDR1 is SGHTA and CDR2 is FQGNSA. The CDR3 DNA reads TGTGCCAGCAGCCCCAGGTCTGATACGCAGTATTTT. Translation: CASSPRSDTQYF.

The chain links TRBV7-2 to TRBJ2-5, with 7 positions matching TRBD2. Germline CDR1 and CDR2: SGHTA and FQGNSA. Losses at the gene ends were 3 bases for V and 5 bases for J; bases not matched to a gene: 3. CDR3 length: 13 amino acids. Here the CDR3 reads CASSFRGVETQYF. The DNA for the CDR3 is TGTGCCAGCAGCTTCCGGGGGGTGGAGACCCAGTACTTC.

In its sample, this clone was seen once. The chain couples TRBV19 to TRBJ2-1, with 12 bases aligning to TRBD2. The CDR3 is 17 amino acids. With V trimmed by 5 bases and J by 7 bases, 12 bases remained unmatched. The germline CDR1 and CDR2 sequences are LNHDA and SQIVND (reference sequence). The CDR3 reads CASSQTSGGTIGNEQFF. The CDR3 region has the DNA TGTGCCAGTAGTCAAACTAGCGGGGGGACTATCGGGAATGAGCAGTTCTTC.

The V and J genes are TRBV28 and TRBJ1-1; the D is unclear. The CDR3 sequence is 11 residues long. Trimming left V 5 bases short and J 10 bases short, with 11 bases between. The germline CDR1 and CDR2 sequences are MDHEN and SYDVKM. CDR3 bases: TGTGCCAGCAGTCTCGGTCTTCCAGCTTTCTTT. Translated, it gives CASSLGLPAFF.

The chain uses TRBV7-9 and TRBJ1-1; D unresolved. Germline loops: CDR1 SEHNR, CDR2 FQNEAQ (reference sequence). The ends were cut back, 4 bases at V and 3 bases at J, with 21 bases in the middle. CDR3 length: 17 amino acids. Here the CDR3 DNA reads TGTGCCAGCAGCTCCCCAGCGGGATCGGGGATTGACACTGAAGCTTTCTTT. Translated, it gives CASSSPAGSGIDTEAFF.